The rows below give T cell receptor beta chains drawn from one sample of a study of T-cell memory formation after mild COVID-19. TCRdb independently ran MiXCR on the 5' RACE reads; one entry per CDR3 protein. The sample consists of roughly 200,000 distinct CDR3 sequences, more than 15% of them appearing once. Input material: PBMCs or a T cell subset sorted from them (not recorded which). Receptors were obtained from an adult woman who had mild COVID-19 (a few samples of this study predate the infection). Cell type and time point are not known. The CDR3 runs from the conserved cysteine through the conserved F or W. Fields, in order: J gene, D gene, clone size, V gene, CDR3 DNA, CDR3 protein. The D gene is left open where the match is weak. Size is omitted from some rows. Given values are once, few, many or a class for expanded clones.

>TRBJ2-1|TRBD2|NA|TRBV24-1
TGTGCCACCTGTGATCGACTAGCGGGCTCCTACAATGAGCAGTTCTTC
CATCDRLAGSYNEQFF
>TRBJ2-7|NA|NA|TRBV5-4
TGTGCCAGCAGCCGGGGAGGACCCAGCTCCTACGAGCAGTACTTC
CASSRGGPSSYEQYF
>TRBJ1-5|NA|once|TRBV19
TGTGCCAGTAGTACCCTGGGGGGTGTTGAGAGCAATCAGCCCCAGCATTTT
CASSTLGGVESNQPQHF
>TRBJ2-7|TRBD1|NA|TRBV2
TGTGCCAGCAGGCCACCGGGACAGGGGACCTACGAGCAGTACTTC
CASRPPGQGTYEQYF
>TRBJ2-7|TRBD1|many|TRBV20-1
TGCAGTGCTAGGAAAGTGACAGGGGGCTCCTACGAGCAGTACTTC
CSARKVTGGSYEQYF
>TRBJ2-3|TRBD2|NA|TRBV6-4
TGTGCCAGCCGGGTTAGCGGGAGTGCAGATACGCAGTATTTT
CASRVSGSADTQYF
>TRBJ1-1|TRBD1|few|TRBV7-3
TGTGCCAGCAGCTTATCGCGGACAGGGGTGAACACTGAAGCTTTCTTT
CASSLSRTGVNTEAFF
>TRBJ1-4|TRBD1|NA|TRBV9
TGTGCCAGCAGCCCCGGCTTTATACTTGGACAGGCTAATGAAAAACTGTTTTTT
CASSPGFILGQANEKLFF
>TRBJ2-5|TRBD2|few|TRBV7-9
TGTGCCAGCAGTTTCCTAGCGGGAATAGAGACCCAGTACTTC
CASSFLAGIETQYF
>TRBJ1-3|TRBD1|NA|TRBV5-1
TGCGCCAGCAGCTTGGGTACCGGGACAGAATGGACCATATATTTT
CASSLGTGTEWTIYF
>TRBJ1-2|TRBD1|NA|TRBV10-3
TGTGCCATCAGTGAACCCGACAGGGCCGGTGGCTACACCTTC
CAISEPDRAGGYTF
>TRBJ2-1|TRBD2|NA|TRBV9
TGTGCCAGCAGCGTAGGGCTAGCGGTCCGCAATGAGCAGTTCTTC
CASSVGLAVRNEQFF
>TRBJ1-1|NA|NA|TRBV20-1
TGCAGTGCTAGGGTAGGGGGGGCGAACACTGAAGCTTTCTTT
CSARVGGANTEAFF
>TRBJ2-7|NA|few|TRBV6-4
TGTGCCAGCAGACCGCTTCTACCCGGGACCCCTTTTTACGAGCAGTACTTC
CASRPLLPGTPFYEQYF
>TRBJ2-5|NA|NA|TRBV5-6
TGTGCCAGCAAAAGAGGGAACCACGAGGCCCAGTACTTC
CASKRGNHEAQYF
>TRBJ2-7|TRBD2|NA|TRBV28
TGTGCCAGCAGTCCGCAGGGACTAGCGGGAGGGTCCTCCTACGAGCAGTACTTC
CASSPQGLAGGSSYEQYF
>TRBJ1-1|TRBD1|few|TRBV5-1
TGCGCCAGCAGCTTGGCTGCGGGACAGCTGAACACTGAAGCTTTCTTT
CASSLAAGQLNTEAFF
>TRBJ2-3|NA|NA|TRBV9
TGTGCCAGCAGCGCAGGATGGGACGGTAGCACAGATACGCAGTATTTT
CASSAGWDGSTDTQYF
>TRBJ2-1|TRBD2|NA|TRBV24-1
TGTGCCACCAGTGATTTGACTAGCGGGAGAAGGTATGAGCAGTTCTTC
CATSDLTSGRRYEQFF
>TRBJ2-1|TRBD2|few|TRBV5-1
TGCGCCAGCAGCTTGGGTCTAGCGGGAGACAATGAGCAGTTCTTC
CASSLGLAGDNEQFF
>TRBJ2-7|NA|NA|TRBV10-3
TGTGCCATCGCTTGGGCCCTTTCCTACGAGCAGTACTTC
CAIAWALSYEQYF